Below, 5 T cell receptor beta chains from the same sample are listed, as sequenced in a study of CD8+ T cells in alopecia areata. Once RNA had been extracted, it was reverse transcribed into cDNA to act as the sequencing template. Assay used: immunoSEQ multiplex PCR; TCRdb lists only in-frame clones, some missing. The profile covers over 250,000 clones, none occurring a single time. Scientists pooled cutaneous lymph node cells and sorted them on CD4, CD8alpha, NKG2D, NKG2ACE and other markers. The sequencing sample was made of CD4+ T cells sorted from a lymph node. These receptors came from a C3H/HeJ mouse with alopecia areata. This mouse strain has H2-k as its MHC haplotype.

This clone has ten or more counts. The listed genes are named as in mouse. The CDR3 end lies 4 residues beyond the end of the read and is filled in from the germline J gene. The sample contains more than one DNA sequence encoding this CDR3. The rearrangement joins TRBV13-3 to TRBJ1-2, with TRBD1 matching 7 bases. The CDR3 covers 13 residues. Trimming at V came to 4 bases and at J to 2 bases, leaving 2 bases not matched to a gene. Germline CDR1 reads NNHDY; CDR2 reads SYVADS. CDR3 DNA (partial): TGTGCCAGCAGTCCGACAGGGAACTCC. It yields the protein CASSPTGNS. The CDR3 as a whole reads CASSPTGNSDYTF.

This clone was counted between two and nine times. Mouse names are used for the genes. The read ends 4 residues shy of where the CDR3 ends; the end is completed using the germline J gene. This sequence joins TRBV13-3 and TRBJ2-4; TRBD2 aligns across 9 bases. Germline loops: CDR1 NNHDY, CDR2 SYVADS. Trimming removed 2 bases from V and 3 bases from J; junction bases left unmatched: 4. This CDR3 contains 15 residues. This CDR3 reads CASSEAGGVQNTLYF. CDR3 DNA, as far as it was read: TGTGCCAGCAGTGAGGCTGGGGGGGTACAAAAC. Supplemented by reference TRBV13-3 and TRBJ2-4, the full variable domain reads EAAVTQSPRSKVAVTGGKVTLSCHQTNNHDYMYWYRQDTGHGLRLIHYSYVADSTEKGDIPDGYKASRPSQENFSLILELASLSQTAVYFCASSEAGGVQNTLYFGAGTRLSVL.

A remark on this clone: Mouse gene names and germline throughout. The read finishes 4 residues shy of the CDR3 end, and the germline J gene is used to complete it. This chain connects TRBV13-3 to TRBJ2-7; D is perhaps TRBD1 (5 bases). Germline CDR1 reads NNHDY; CDR2 reads SYVADS. The germline V and J ends were trimmed by 2 bases and 0 bases, with 9 bases remaining between them. The CDR3 length is 14 residues. The CDR3 is CASSEEGSSYEQYF. The part of the CDR3 DNA that was read is TGTGCCAGCAGTGAGGAGGGGAGCTCCTAT.

The sample holds a few counts of this clone. Mouse names are used for the genes. The CDR3 is cut off 3 residues early in the read; its end comes from the germline J gene. This sample includes further DNA sequences coding for the same CDR3. This rearrangement joins TRBV13-3 to TRBJ1-6; D is perhaps TRBD1 (6 bases). TRBJ1-6 is noted as an ORF with a role that remains uncertain. CDR3 length: 15 amino acids. Trimming cost V 4 bases and J 1 base, with 9 bases left between them. Germline V gene lookup returns CDR1 NNHDY and CDR2 SYVADS. CDR3 sequence reads: CASSPGTSYNSPLYF. The CDR3 DNA, read in part, is TGTGCCAGCAGTCCCGGGACATCCTATAATTCGCCC.

On this clone: Genes here carry mouse names. The read ends 4 residues early relative to the CDR3; the germline J gene fills the gap. This sample also contains other DNA sequences that code for the same CDR3. V usage is TRBV19 and J usage is TRBJ2-1; D not certain. CDR1 is FNHDT and CDR2 is SITEND in the germline V gene (reference sequence). This CDR3 is 13 amino acids long. V gave up 3 bases and J gave up 1 base, with 5 bases separating them. The CDR3 here is CASSTQNYAEQFF. Partial CDR3 DNA: TGTGCCAGCAGTACACAGAACTATGCT.